These 27 T cell receptor beta chains came from one sample sequenced in a study of long-term antiretroviral therapy in people with HIV. At survey level, the immunoSEQ assay was run in its v3.0 version. TCRdb's table, derived via immunoSEQ multiplex PCR, lists solely in-frame clones and lacks some. The sample has under 45,000 clones, roughly four fifths seen once. The sequencing here drew on unsorted PBMCs, taken 1 year after starting antiretroviral therapy. The receptors originated from a young man with HIV.

The V call is TRBV9, the J call TRBJ1-4; the D is unclear. This CDR3 contains 13 residues. Trimming removed 2 bases at V and 8 bases at J, with 10 bases between. Germline V lookup: CDR1 SGDLS, CDR2 YYNGEE. CDR3 nucleotide sequence: TGTGCCAGCAGCGTCAGTCGTGGGGAAAAACTGTTTTTT. Translated, it gives CASSVSRGEKLFF.

The rearrangement links TRBV28 to TRBJ1-4, with 9 bases lining up with TRBD1. After removal of 2 bases from V and 5 bases from J, the junction contained 3 bases not matched to a gene. Germline V CDR1 and CDR2: MDHEN, SYDVKM. The CDR3 consists of 15 residues. In nucleotides, the CDR3 is TGTGCCAGCAGTTTAACGGGACAGGGAAATGAAAAACTGTTTTTT. Amino acids: CASSLTGQGNEKLFF.

In its sample, this clone was seen once. The rearrangement links TRBV12-5 to TRBJ1-1; the D is unclear. V shed 2 bases and J shed 4 bases, with 14 bases lying between them. The CDR3 covers 15 residues. Germline V gene lookup returns CDR1 LGHNT and CDR2 FRNRAP. CDR3: CASGLPPVGPTEAFF. CDR3 sequence (DNA): TGTGCTAGTGGTTTGCCCCCGGTGGGCCCCACTGAAGCTTTCTTT.

This rearrangement joins TRBV7-7 to TRBJ2-7; 11 nucleotides align to TRBD1. The CDR3 is 15 amino acids. With 5 bases clipped from V and 0 bases from J, the junction kept 3 bases outside the gene matches. Germline V gene lookup returns CDR1 SSHAT and CDR2 FNYEAQ (reference sequence). CDR3 bases: TGTGCCAGCAGCCCAGGGACAGGGGGCTCCTACGAGCAGTACTTC. This gives the protein CASSPGTGGSYEQYF. Variable domain in full (rest from reference TRBV7-7 and TRBJ2-7): GAGVSQSPRYKVTKRGQDVTLRCDPISSHATLYWYQQALGQGPEFLTYFNYEAQPDKSGLPSDRFSAERPEGSISTLTIQRTEQRDSAMYRCASSPGTGGSYEQYFGPGTRLTVT.

A single count supports this clone. The chain links TRBV28 to TRBJ1-1; D unresolved. Germline lookup yields CDR1 MDHEN and CDR2 SYDVKM. The CDR3 contains 14 residues. Trimming cost V 3 bases and J 1 base, with 9 bases left between them. The CDR3 is CASSFYGENTEAFF. CDR3 nucleotide sequence: TGTGCCAGCAGTTTCTACGGTGAGAACACTGAAGCTTTCTTT. The complete variable domain, with remaining parts taken from reference TRBV28 and TRBJ1-1, reads DVKVTQSSRYLVKRTGEKVFLECVQDMDHENMFWYRQDPGLGLRLIYFSYDVKMKEKGDIPEGYSVSREKKERFSLILESASTNQTSMYLCASSFYGENTEAFFGQGTRLTVV.

The rearrangement links TRBV4-3 to TRBJ2-3; TRBD2 might be the D (6 bases). V dropped 4 bases and J dropped 7 bases, with 15 bases sitting between them. CDR3 size: 14 residues. Germline CDR1 and CDR2: LGHNA and YSLEER. CDR3 residues: CASSPGVFSNTQYF. In DNA, the CDR3 is TGCGCCAGCAGCCCGGGGGTATTTTCGAATACGCAGTATTTT.

V usage is TRBV27 and J usage is TRBJ2-7, with D maybe TRBD1 (5 bases). V was trimmed by 3 bases and J by 2 bases, leaving 11 bases between them. Germline V lookup: CDR1 MNHEY, CDR2 SMNVEV (reference sequence). CDR3 length equals 14 residues. CDR3 in amino acids: CASSLSGITYEQYF. The CDR3 region has the DNA TGTGCCAGCAGTTTGTCAGGGATAACCTACGAGCAGTACTTC.

The genes are TRBV4-2 and TRBJ1-4; 7 positions agree with TRBD1. This CDR3 contains 14 residues. V lost 4 bases, J lost 6 bases, and 5 bases stayed unmatched. Germline lookup yields CDR1 LGHNA and CDR2 YNFKEQ. The CDR3 loop reads CASSRQGGDEKLFF. DNA for the CDR3: TGTGCCAGCAGCCGACAGGGTGGGGATGAAAAACTGTTTTTT.

This chain links TRBV7-8 with TRBJ1-1, with D perhaps matching TRBD1 (5 bases). The V end was cut by 5 bases, the J end by 6 bases, with 10 bases between. CDR1 and CDR2 from the germline V gene are SGHVS and FQNEAQ. The CDR3 runs 12 residues. The CDR3 nucleotides are TGTGCCAGCAGCACCAGGGAACCTGAAGCTTTCTTT. This encodes CASSTREPEAFF.

The chain uses TRBV7-9 and TRBJ1-1; D gene uncertain. V dropped 3 bases and J dropped 4 bases, with 15 bases sitting between them. This CDR3 spans 15 amino acids. Germline-derived CDR1 and CDR2 are SEHNR and FQNEAQ (reference sequence). This CDR3 reads CASSLRLPWGTEAFF. The CDR3 DNA sequence: TGTGCCAGCAGCTTGAGACTTCCGTGGGGCACTGAAGCTTTCTTT.

The genes are TRBV4-3 and TRBJ1-1, with D possibly matching TRBD1 (5 bases). Per germline, CDR1 LGHNA and CDR2 YSLEER. Trimming removed 0 bases from V and 1 base from J, with 9 bases in between. The CDR3 is 15 residues long. The CDR3 region is CASSQDLTENTEAFF. CDR3 in DNA: TGCGCCAGCAGCCAAGATTTGACAGAGAACACTGAAGCTTTCTTT.

The chain has TRBV7-2 and TRBJ2-4, with no clear D. The length of the CDR3 is 15 residues. The germline V gene encodes CDR1 SGHTA and CDR2 FQGNSA. V was pared by 4 bases and J by 0 bases, with 10 bases between. The CDR3 coding sequence is TGTGCCAGCAGCTCGTCTTATATAGCCAAAAACATTCAGTACTTC. Residues: CASSSSYIAKNIQYF.

This chain uses TRBV9 with TRBJ2-1; tentatively, D is TRBD2 (6 bases). V was trimmed by 0 bases and J by 1 base, leaving 11 bases between them. CDR1 SGDLS and CDR2 YYNGEE come from the germline V gene. The CDR3 is 16 amino acids. CDR3 sequence: CASSVAGTASYNEQFF. Here the CDR3 DNA reads TGTGCCAGCAGCGTAGCCGGGACTGCTTCCTACAATGAGCAGTTCTTC.

This clone was detected a few times. The V gene is TRBV5-1, the J gene TRBJ1-1, with a possible D match to TRBD1 (6 bases). This CDR3 is built from 14 residues. Per the germline V gene, CDR1 is SGHRS and CDR2 is YFSETQ. Trimming stripped 9 bases from V and 2 bases from J, with 17 bases between. CDR3 in amino acids: CATSLDRRNTEAFF. CDR3 DNA: TGCGCCACAAGCTTGGACAGAAGAAACACTGAAGCTTTCTTT.

This chain uses TRBV5-5 with TRBJ2-7; D is unresolved. The CDR3 length is 12 residues. Germline V gene data show CDR1 as SGHKS and CDR2 as YYEKEE (reference sequence). The ends were cut back, 2 bases at V and 3 bases at J, with 6 bases in the middle. The CDR3 DNA follows: TGTGCCAGCAGCTTCCGGAACTACGAGCAGTACTTC. Translated: CASSFRNYEQYF.

The genes are TRBV28 and TRBJ2-7; weak D call: TRBD1 (6 bases). Trimming removed 4 bases at V and 3 bases at J, with 16 bases between. This CDR3 has 15 amino acids. Per the germline V gene, CDR1 is MDHEN and CDR2 is SYDVKM. CDR3 coding DNA: TGTGCCAGCAGTTCACCTTGGACAGCGCGCTACGAGCAGTACTTC. The encoded protein is CASSSPWTARYEQYF.

V usage is TRBV28 and J usage is TRBJ1-2; D is possibly TRBD1 (5 bases). The CDR3 length is 14 residues. V was pared by 3 bases and J by 0 bases, with 8 bases between. The germline V gene encodes CDR1 MDHEN and CDR2 SYDVKM. The CDR3 loop reads CASSFQGANYGYTF. CDR3 nucleotides: TGTGCCAGCAGTTTCCAGGGAGCTAACTATGGCTACACCTTC.

The chain recombines TRBV2 with TRBJ2-7; D unresolved. The CDR3 is 13 amino acids. Per the germline V gene, CDR1 is SNHLY and CDR2 is FYNNEI. Deletions cut 8 bases from V and 0 bases from J, with 11 bases between. CDR3 sequence reads: CASVPDTSYEQYF. CDR3 sequence (DNA): TGTGCCAGCGTGCCGGATACCTCCTACGAGCAGTACTTC. Together with reference TRBV2 and TRBJ2-7, the CDR3 gives the full variable domain: EPEVTQTPSHQVTQMGQEVILRCVPISNHLYFYWYRQILGQKVEFLVSFYNNEISEKSEIFDDQFSVERPDGSNFTLKIRSTKLEDSAMYFCASVPDTSYEQYFGPGTRLTVT.

The J gene is TRBJ1-2, the V gene TRBV9; 9 nucleotides agree with TRBD1. Losses at the gene ends were 3 bases for V and 0 bases for J; bases not matched to a gene: 3. The CDR3 is 15 amino acids. CDR1 and CDR2 from the germline V gene are SGDLS and YYNGEE. The CDR3 bases are TGTGCCAGCAGCGCGGGGACAGGGCCTAACTATGGCTACACCTTC. It specifies CASSAGTGPNYGYTF.

The chain carries TRBV12-5 and TRBJ2-6; D not certain. Trimming pared 0 bases from V and 0 bases from J, leaving 18 bases between. The CDR3 length is 20 residues. Germline V lookup: CDR1 LGHNT, CDR2 FRNRAP. The chain's CDR3 is CASGLVPPVARFSGANVLTF. The CDR3 nucleotides read TGTGCTAGTGGTTTGGTACCACCTGTCGCCCGCTTCTCTGGGGCCAACGTCCTGACTTTC.

V usage is TRBV7-8 and J usage is TRBJ1-1, with D possibly TRBD1 on 5 matching bases. Germline loops: CDR1 SGHVS, CDR2 FQNEAQ. The CDR3 contains 19 residues. V lost 0 bases, J lost 4 bases, and 24 bases lay in between. The CDR3 here is CASSLALGESPAQGTEAFF. The DNA for the CDR3 is TGTGCCAGCAGCTTAGCGCTGGGGGAGTCCCCGGCGCAAGGCACTGAAGCTTTCTTT. The variable domain in full, completed from reference TRBV7-8 and TRBJ1-1, reads GAGVSQSPRYKVAKRGQDVALRCDPISGHVSLFWYQQALGQGPEFLTYFQNEAQLDKSGLPSDRFFAERPEGSVSTLKIQRTQQEDSAVYLCASSLALGESPAQGTEAFFGQGTRLTVV.

The chain carries TRBV9 and TRBJ2-7; 8 nucleotides align to TRBD2. V shed 0 bases, J shed 1 base, and the junction held 6 bases outside the gene matches. The CDR3 spans 16 residues. Germline V gene data show CDR1 as SGDLS and CDR2 as YYNGEE. The CDR3 sequence is CASSVAASGGSYEQYF. DNA for the CDR3: TGTGCCAGCAGCGTAGCGGCCAGCGGGGGATCCTACGAGCAGTACTTC.

This sequence joins TRBV15 and TRBJ2-7; the D gene is possibly TRBD2 (7 bases). The CDR3 runs 12 residues. CDR1 is LNHNV and CDR2 is YYDKDF in the germline V gene (reference sequence). The V and J ends lost 3 bases and 6 bases respectively, with 9 bases between them. The CDR3 region is CATSRGGPEQYF. The CDR3 bases are TGTGCCACCAGCAGGGGGGGGCCCGAGCAGTACTTC.

The V call is TRBV5-5, the J call TRBJ1-2; D is unclear. The germline V gene has CDR1 SGHKS and CDR2 YYEKEE (reference sequence). V was pared by 4 bases and J by 4 bases, with 8 bases between. The CDR3 totals 12 residues. The CDR3 nucleotides read TGTGCCAGCAGCGACGGGTCCTATGGCTACACCTTC. It is translated as CASSDGSYGYTF.

This clone has more than one count but fewer than ten. The chain recombines TRBV29-1 with TRBJ1-1, with D unclear. The CDR3 runs 12 residues. Trimming stripped 2 bases from V and 0 bases from J, with 4 bases between. CDR1 is SQVTM, CDR2 ANQGSEA, per germline. This chain's CDR3 is CSVEFLNTEAFF. The CDR3 coding sequence is TGCAGCGTTGAATTCCTGAACACTGAAGCTTTCTTT. Drawing the rest from reference TRBV29-1 and TRBJ1-1, the complete variable domain is SAVISQKPSRDICQRGTSLTIQCQVDSQVTMMFWYRQQPGQSLTLIATANQGSEATYESGFVIDKFPISRPNLTFSTLTVSNMSPEDSSIYLCSVEFLNTEAFFGQGTRLTVV.

V is TRBV15 and J is TRBJ1-1, with 7 positions matching TRBD1. The CDR3 has 13 amino acids. The V gene end was trimmed by 6 bases and the J gene end by 2 bases; junction bases not matched to a gene: 3. From germline, CDR1 is LNHNV and CDR2 YYDKDF (reference sequence). In DNA form, the CDR3 reads TGTGCCACCAGGGGACAGCCTAACACTGAAGCTTTCTTT. As protein: CATRGQPNTEAFF.

This chain links TRBV6-6 with TRBJ1-2, with a possible D match to TRBD1 (5 bases). This CDR3 has 14 residues. Deletions cut 4 bases from V and 4 bases from J, with 13 bases between. The germline V gene encodes CDR1 MNHNY and CDR2 SVGAGI (reference sequence). DNA for the CDR3: TGTGCCAGCAGTTTGCGGGGAAGGGGCTATGGCTACACCTTC. Amino acid sequence: CASSLRGRGYGYTF.